This T cell receptor beta chain is from a study of cytomegalovirus exposure and HLA in healthy donors (dated by TCRdb to 2017 to 2019). Background on the whole study: According to an earlier analysis of around 600 of the donors, 150 million to 200 million T cells yielded 95 million to 140 million unique TCR beta sequences and 250 to 350 Gb of sequence data. The study profiled the T cell repertoires of under 700 subjects by immunosequencing and related them to cytomegalovirus serostatus. In an earlier analysis of 587 of the donors, high-throughput TCR beta sequencing was used to judge whether each TCR beta V gene segment behaved as functional or pseudogenic. In a later analysis, previously published TCR beta repertoires from about 670 donors were re-analyzed and high-resolution HLA genotyping was added so that TCR occurrence patterns could be studied. Typing coverage differed by locus: A, B, C, DRB1 and DQB1 were typed in roughly 620-630 donors, DQA1 in 500 to 550, DPA1 in 606, and DPB1 in 450 to 480. An early release covering approximately 600 HLA-typed donors comprised about 300 gigabases of sequencing data and tens of millions of unique TCR sequences. Because of strong linkage in the cohort, roughly five DR-DQ haplotypes were treated as single units for association and clustering. The genetic ancestry cluster associated with self-reported Caucasian donors included about 84% of the 398 genotyped donors. In a later genetic analysis, genome-wide SNP genotypes for about three fifths of the roughly 670 donors were used, and that subset was treated as a discovery cohort. Class I and class II HLA loci were covered by the typing at four-digit resolution. In addition to the first cohort of approximately 650 subjects, a separate validation cohort of under 150 different subjects was used. Among some 400 genotyped donors of the cohort, an average of roughly 230,000 unique TCR beta nucleotide sequences was sequenced per donor, of which about 19% were non-productive. Every repertoire in the discovery cohort had been generated on one and the same sequencing platform. The study was designed to test whether signatures of past pathogen exposure could be identified by cataloging public T cell receptors. To predict cytomegalovirus infection status, the study combined high-throughput TCR immunosequencing, statistical association of individual TCRs with disease status, and machine learning. In the later analysis, no new phenotypic data were used to find candidate immune exposures; instead, reliance was placed on TCR beta sequences and their occurrence across donors. Donor age, sex, ethnicity and CMV serostatus were compiled together with the repertoire data. On the study overall, not on this receptor specifically: According to the authors, the approach could potentially be generalized to other disease states and immunological phenotypes. Because counts were too low, more than 15 rarely observed V segments, including chromosome 9 orphons, were excluded from the earlier analysis of around 640 of the donors. In vitro tests confirmed that a few of the cytomegalovirus-associated TCR beta chains recognize cytomegalovirus antigens. Most CMV-associated TCR beta chains appeared to be HLA-restricted in a later analysis, and the HLA associations seemed to be driven largely by CMV exposure. Because HLA typing was missing for some donors at each locus, association tests included only the typed subset. In an earlier analysis of approximately 590 of the donors, most TCR beta V segments appeared in productive rearrangements about 87% or about 30% of the time, broadly matching IMGT annotations. Several of the top co-occurrence clusters appeared to be linked to parvovirus B19, influenza, CMV and Epstein-Barr virus, according to a later analysis. The 87-base-pair reads could not distinguish some IMGT-functional V segments, including TRBV6-2 and TRBV6-3, so those segments were excluded. Linkage disequilibrium might explain the correlated functional status among segregating V segments, but an unknown experimental factor could not be excluded. A group of highly shared sequence variants was considered likely to be a technical artifact of the sequencing pipeline. In this cohort, only TCR beta chains were sequenced, and detectable features were limited by the absence of alpha or paired-chain data. A total of 164 TCR beta chains were listed by the study as associated with cytomegalovirus. A later genetic analysis associated a missense DCLRE1C variant with V-gene and J-gene trimming of TCR beta chains, and an independent cohort replicated the association. Cytomegalovirus status was reported to be diagnosed by the classifier with high specificity and sensitivity in both the original and validation cohorts. According to a later genetic analysis, donors in an Asian-associated ancestry cluster had fewer N-insertions in productive TCRs than the roughly 670-donor mean. While some public TCRs were present in many individuals, most TCR sequences turned up only very rarely across donors. In a later analysis, HLA-associated TCR beta chains were found to be more clonally expanded and to have lower generation probabilities than equally common non-associated chains. In a later analysis, some 18,000 TCR beta sequences were associated with specific HLA alleles at a false discovery rate of 0.05. A further reported finding was that TCR beta sequences accurately predicted the HLA-A and HLA-B alleles for most subjects in the first cohort. When HLA alleles, especially DR and DQ, strongly co-occurred, attributing TCR associations to individual alleles was difficult. The presence/absence analyses assumed that sequencing depth was roughly uniform across donors, and that assumption may not be true. In a later analysis, TCR association rates were found to vary across HLA loci, with the most associated TCRs seen for DRB1 alleles and the fewest for HLA-C alleles. For the cohort, immune exposure information was limited to CMV serostatus.

The germline V gene specifies SNHLY as CDR1 and FYNNEI as CDR2. Including the terminal cysteine and phenylalanine, the CDR3 comprises 12 residues. Only the CDR3 part of the read is kept: 36 bases, read in frame from the first base. Germline trimming amounts to 9 bases on V and 7 bases on J, with 4 as the count of junction bases outside the gene matches. Receptors were amplified or captured by the immunoSEQ multiplex PCR assay. The multiplex PCR relied on a mix of 60 forward primers for TCR Vbeta segments and 13 reverse primers for TCR Jbeta segments. The CDR3 region of rearranged TCR beta genes was amplified from genomic DNA by a multiplex PCR assay. The amplified TCR beta libraries were sequenced on the Illumina HiSeq System as 87-base-pair reads. Concerning the study's data processing: A later analysis counted about 76 million unique TCR beta chains across the 550 to 750 repertoires, and about 10 million of these chains were shared by at least two donors. A nearest-neighbor algorithm error-corrected the raw reads and collapsed the reads into unique sequences, merging closely related sequences to remove PCR and sequencing errors. To assign V, D and J gene segments, CDR3 sequences were aligned to IMGT reference sequences. Each retained sequence needed at least a six-nucleotide match to both a V gene segment and a J gene segment. Rearrangements were called productive when the CDR3 lacked stop codons and stayed in frame with V and J; all others were non-productive. Following IMGT convention, CDR3 was defined as the stretch from the second conserved V-encoded cysteine up to the conserved J-encoded phenylalanine. In an earlier analysis of around 600 of the donors, sequences lacking an unambiguous match to a single V gene segment were excluded. In an earlier analysis of some 590 of the donors, a V segment was called functional when productive rearrangements were above 56.7%, and segregating when the standard deviation between donors exceeded 5%. A statistical classification framework was built to diagnose cytomegalovirus status from the catalog of TCR beta chain sequences. In a later analysis, TCR nucleotide sequences were compared against IMGT/GENE-DB human TR gene sequences so that V and J genes could be assigned. A later analysis assigned CDR3 sequences and most-parsimonious VDJ recombination scenarios with the TCRdist pipeline. In a later analysis, every TCR beta chain was defined by the combination of its CDR3 amino acid sequence and its V-gene family, and reads without a unique V-gene family were dropped. To address suspected cross-contamination and a sequencing artifact, a later analysis removed 592 highly shared, low-generation-probability nucleotide sequences. A later analysis calculated a clonal expansion index for each public chain from normalized within-repertoire ranks of inferred template counts. A later analysis computed generation probabilities with a VDJ recombination model fitted to out-of-frame rearrangements, and checked the results against IGoR. A later analysis scored TCR-TCR, TCR-HLA and TCR-CMV co-occurrence with hypergeometric tests, applying a repertoire-size bias correction to TCR pairs. To estimate false discovery rates, a later analysis permuted the HLA or CMV assignments 20 times. In a later analysis, co-occurring TCRs were grouped with DBSCAN, and TCRdist sequence similarity was added when clustering was performed within HLA-allele-positive subsets. Co-occurrence clustering excluded repertoires with fewer than 30,000 or more than 120,000 public chains, plus five with anomalous nucleotide sharing. TCRdb limited this immuneACCESS table to in-frame rearrangements with V and J called. A share of clones is missing; checked studies link under half to unresolved V genes, and the rest is unexplained. V and J calls and clone size follow that table, whereas D and trimming were derived from the DNA. This sample lists 80,000 to 100,000 clones; around four fifths were detected once. Under 4.5% of the sample rests with the top ten.

Comments on this clone: No antigen is known for it. No quality values exist for individual bases; no much larger clone is one base distant.

The cohort comprised more than 550 healthy bone marrow donors. Cohort members were all nominally healthy when sampled, although unrecorded immune exposures were likely present. The donor tested CMV seropositive and was one of the 289 seropositive cohort members. A peripheral blood sample was collected from each donor, and TCR beta sequencing was performed on peripheral blood mononuclear cells. The Qiagen DNeasy Blood Extraction Kit was used to extract genomic DNA from the blood cell samples. This TCR was recovered from a female donor in good health and CMV-seropositive. In this chain, TRBV2 is recombined with TRBJ2-1, with 9 middle bases fitting TRBD1. What was sequenced was PBMCs. The nucleotides are TGTGCCAGTTGGGACAGGGAGAATGAGCAGTTCTTC. It translates to CASWDRENEQFF. When the CDR3 is completed using the reference TRBV2 and TRBJ2-1 genes on either side, the full variable domain is EPEVTQTPSHQVTQMGQEVILRCVPISNHLYFYWYRQILGQKVEFLVSFYNNEISEKSEIFDDQFSVERPDGSNFTLKIRSTKLEDSAMYFCASWDRENEQFFGPGTRLTVL.